The clone carrying this T cell receptor (beta chain) was counted a single time. This entry is derived from a study of blood T cell repertoires in COVID-19. Generated by immunoSEQ multiplex PCR, the TCRdb table keeps only in-frame clones and is missing some. The profile shows more than 85,000 clones, around 80% of them singletons. The sequence came from a human donor in a cohort sampled during active COVID-19. The specimen sequenced was peripheral blood.

Here the CDR3 DNA reads TGTGCCAGCAGCGTAGAGGGAGGGCAGACCCAGTACTTC. This codes for CASSVEGGQTQYF. This chain links TRBV9 with TRBJ2-5; 7 nucleotides align to TRBD2. The germline V gene has CDR1 SGDLS and CDR2 YYNGEE. The CDR3 runs to 13 residues. Trimming took 0 bases from V and 6 from J; bases not matched to a gene: 2.